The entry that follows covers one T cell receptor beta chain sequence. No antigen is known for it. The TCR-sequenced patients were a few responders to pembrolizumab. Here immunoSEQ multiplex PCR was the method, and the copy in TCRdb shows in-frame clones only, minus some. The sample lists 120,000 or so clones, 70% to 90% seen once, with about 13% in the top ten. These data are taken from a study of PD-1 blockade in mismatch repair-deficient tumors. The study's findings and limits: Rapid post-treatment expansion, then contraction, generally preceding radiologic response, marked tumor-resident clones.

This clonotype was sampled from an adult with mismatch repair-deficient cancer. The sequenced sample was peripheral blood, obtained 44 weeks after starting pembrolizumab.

The CDR3: CASSPRTSGSETQYF. DNA of the CDR3: TGTGCCAGCAGCCCACGGACTAGCGGGAGTGAGACCCAGTACTTC. The V gene is TRBV13, the J gene TRBJ2-5; 13 nucleotides align to TRBD2. Per germline, CDR1 PRHDT and CDR2 FYEKMQ (reference sequence). V lost 5 bases, J lost 5 bases, and 5 bases stayed unmatched. The CDR3 runs to 15 residues.